Shown below are 18 T cell receptor beta chains from a single sample sequenced in a study of blood T cell repertoires in COVID-19. The protocol was immunoSEQ multiplex PCR, while the TCRdb copy is restricted to in-frame clones and leaves out a portion. Counted here are 200,000 to 250,000 clones, 87% occurring once; the ten biggest clones make up about 6%. Specimen: PBMCs or T cells enriched from blood (not recorded which). Receptor source: a woman in her 30s with acute COVID-19.

The rearrangement uses TRBV3-1 (or the pseudogene TRBV3-2) and TRBJ2-7; D might be TRBD1 (6 bases). Per the germline V gene, CDR1 is LGHDT and CDR2 is YNNKEL (reference sequence). Deletions cut 2 bases from V and 2 bases from J, with 13 bases between. The CDR3 totals 15 residues. DNA for the CDR3: TGTGCCAGCAGCCAATTAGGGGACACGGCCTACGAGCAGTACTTC. Translating gives CASSQLGDTAYEQYF.

J is TRBJ1-1 and V is TRBV30, with a possible D match to TRBD1 (6 bases). The V gene's germline CDR1 is GTSNPN and CDR2 SVGIG (reference sequence). CDR3 length: 12 residues. V lost 6 bases, J lost 0 bases, and 8 bases lay in between. In DNA, the CDR3 is TGTGCCTGTGACAGGTTGAACACTGAAGCTTTCTTT. It translates to CACDRLNTEAFF.

This sequence joins TRBV10-2 and TRBJ2-2; D not resolved. The CDR3 is 17 residues long. Between the trimmed V and J ends, which lost 7 bases and 7 bases, there was a span of 25 bases. Germline lookup yields CDR1 WSHSY and CDR2 SAAADI. CDR3 in amino acids: CASTPTLTPIWFGELFF. The CDR3 DNA sequence: TGCGCCAGCACCCCTACTTTAACCCCAATATGGTTCGGGGAGCTGTTTTTT.

This chain uses TRBV7-8 with TRBJ1-4, with 9 bases matching TRBD1. This CDR3 has 15 residues. In germline, CDR1 is SGHVS, CDR2 FQNEAQ. V shed 5 bases, J shed 7 bases, and the junction held 8 bases outside the gene matches. The CDR3 DNA reads TGTGCCAGCAGCGGCCCCAGACAGGGGGGTGAAAAACTGTTTTTT. Amino acids: CASSGPRQGGEKLFF. Full variable domain (rest looked up from reference TRBV7-8 and TRBJ1-4): GAGVSQSPRYKVAKRGQDVALRCDPISGHVSLFWYQQALGQGPEFLTYFQNEAQLDKSGLPSDRFFAERPEGSVSTLKIQRTQQEDSAVYLCASSGPRQGGEKLFFGSGTQLSVL.

The J gene is TRBJ2-1, the V gene TRBV5-4; the D gene is possibly TRBD2 (5 bases). The CDR3 totals 14 residues. V was cut by 3 bases and J by 6 bases, with 13 bases left in between. Germline CDR1 and CDR2: SGHNT and YYREEE (reference sequence). The CDR3, as DNA: TGTGCCAGCAGCTACGGCTATCGGGGCAATGAGCAGTTCTTC. It codes for CASSYGYRGNEQFF. Looking up the rest from reference TRBV5-4 and TRBJ2-1 gives the full variable domain: ETGVTQSPTHLIKTRGQQVTLRCSSQSGHNTVSWYQQALGQGPQFIFQYYREEENGRGNFPPRFSGLQFPNYSSELNVNALELDDSALYLCASSYGYRGNEQFFGPGTRLTVL.

The chain combines TRBV11-2 with TRBJ2-7; D unresolved. This CDR3 is 12 amino acids long. Germline V gene data show CDR1 as SGHAT and CDR2 as FQNNGV. V gave up 3 bases and J gave up 2 bases, with 5 bases separating them. The CDR3, as DNA: TGTGCCAGCAGCTTTTCTACCTACGAGCAGTACTTC. Encoded protein: CASSFSTYEQYF.

The rearrangement joins TRBV5-1 to TRBJ1-1, with D tentatively TRBD1 (6 bases). The CDR3 is 11 residues long. The germline gives CDR1 SGHRS, CDR2 YFSETQ. The V end was cut by 7 bases, the J end by 11 bases, with 15 bases between. The CDR3 here is CASAGGRGAFF. As DNA, the CDR3 is TGCGCCAGCGCGGGGGGGCGAGGGGCTTTCTTT.

This sequence joins TRBV29-1 and TRBJ1-2; no firm D call. Germline V gene sequence: CDR1 SQVTM, CDR2 ANQGSEA. The CDR3 has 13 residues. The germline V and J ends were trimmed by 4 bases and 0 bases, with 9 bases remaining between them. CDR3 protein: CSVGELANYGYTF. CDR3 DNA: TGCAGCGTTGGGGAGTTAGCTAACTATGGCTACACCTTC.

In its sample, this clone was seen once. This chain connects TRBV10-2 to TRBJ1-2; tentatively, D is TRBD1 (6 bases). Trimming took off 7 bases at V and 6 bases at J, with 21 bases between the two ends. This CDR3 comprises 15 residues. Per the germline V gene, CDR1 is WSHSY and CDR2 is SAAADI. The chain's CDR3 is CASKGDNHKTHGYTF. The CDR3 bases are TGCGCCAGCAAAGGGGACAACCACAAAACCCATGGCTACACCTTC.

The chain has TRBV19 and TRBJ1-6; TRBD1 is a possible D gene (6 bases). The CDR3 has 13 amino acids. Per the germline V gene, CDR1 is LNHDA and CDR2 is SQIVND (reference sequence). Trimming took 6 bases from V and 10 from J, leaving 13 bases between them. The CDR3 DNA sequence: TGTGCCAGTAGCGACAGGATGACCTCACCCCTCCACTTT. Its protein is CASSDRMTSPLHF.

The V and J genes are TRBV2 and TRBJ2-6; D is ambiguous. This CDR3 has 13 amino acids. Germline CDR1 SNHLY, CDR2 FYNNEI. Trimming removed 6 bases from V and 2 bases from J, with 5 bases in between. CDR3 loop: CASSATGANVLTF. The CDR3 DNA sequence: TGTGCCAGCAGCGCGACTGGGGCCAACGTCCTGACTTTC.

This clone was picked up many times. This chain uses TRBV2 with TRBJ2-3, with 10 bases fitting TRBD2. The trim removed 6 bases at V and 3 bases at J, leaving 15 bases unmatched. The CDR3 sequence is 18 residues long. Per the germline V gene, CDR1 is SNHLY and CDR2 is FYNNEI. CDR3 sequence: CASSYPIGASGSTDTQYF. The CDR3 region has the DNA TGTGCCAGCAGCTACCCTATTGGGGCTAGCGGGAGTACAGATACGCAGTATTTT.

The chain couples TRBV6-2 or TRBV6-3 to TRBJ1-3; TRBD1 matches at 9 bases. CDR1 MNHEY and CDR2 SVGEGT come from the germline V gene. After removal of 5 bases from V and 4 bases from J, the junction contained 6 bases not matched to a gene. This CDR3 has 15 residues. The CDR3 reads CASSPGTGFGNTIYF. The CDR3 region has the DNA TGTGCCAGCAGTCCCGGGACAGGGTTCGGAAACACCATATATTTT.

This chain connects TRBV6-1 to TRBJ2-3; no definite D call. Germline CDR1 MNHNS, CDR2 SASEGT. The V gene lost 3 bases and the J gene lost 0 bases, with 10 bases spanning the gap. The CDR3 consists of 15 residues. CDR3 protein: CASSDLGPSTDTQYF. The CDR3 DNA follows: TGTGCCAGCAGTGATTTGGGCCCTAGCACAGATACGCAGTATTTT.

This clone was counted a single time. This chain joins TRBV13 and TRBJ1-1; D is undetermined. Per the germline V gene, CDR1 is PRHDT and CDR2 is FYEKMQ (reference sequence). The CDR3 totals 13 residues. V lost 5 bases and J lost 1, with 8 bases in between. The chain's CDR3 is CASSEVRNTEAFF. The CDR3 DNA reads TGTGCCAGCAGCGAAGTCAGGAACACTGAAGCTTTCTTT.

The rearrangement joins TRBV10-3 to TRBJ2-6; 7 nucleotides agree with TRBD2. CDR3 length equals 18 residues. Trimming took 6 bases from V and 0 from J; bases not matched to a gene: 11. From germline, CDR1 is ENHRY and CDR2 SYGVKD. The CDR3 DNA is TGTGCCATCAGCGCAAAGCGGGACCCCACCTCTGGGGCCAACGTCCTGACTTTC. Its translation is CAISAKRDPTSGANVLTF.

The V gene is TRBV6-2 or TRBV6-3, the J gene TRBJ2-7, with a weak D call TRBD2 (5 bases). The germline V gene has CDR1 MNHEY and CDR2 SVGEGT. This CDR3 has 15 residues. Trimming took off 4 bases at V and 1 base at J, with 14 bases between the two ends. CDR3 nucleotide sequence: TGTGCCAGCAGTTCGACCCGGACGGGGTCCTACGAGCAGTACTTC. Translating it yields CASSSTRTGSYEQYF.

This clone was found once. The chain links TRBV7-3 to TRBJ2-3, with 11 bases lining up with TRBD2. The V and J ends lost 6 bases and 4 bases, in that order; junction bases with no gene match: 6. Germline loops: CDR1 SGHTA, CDR2 FQGTGA. This CDR3 spans 15 amino acids. The CDR3 region is CASSSIAGGADTQYF. The DNA of the CDR3 is TGTGCCAGCAGTTCGATAGCGGGAGGGGCAGATACGCAGTATTTT.